These T cell receptor beta chains were read from a single sample in a study of cytomegalovirus exposure and HLA in healthy donors. The method was immunoSEQ multiplex PCR; TCRdb's version includes in-frame clones alone and lacks a portion of them. The sample carries 150,000 to 200,000 clones, around 68% recorded once. The sequenced sample consisted of PBMCs. The receptors derive from a girl between 5 and 17 years old in good health and CMV-seronegative. The CDR3 runs from the conserved cysteine through the conserved F or W. A D gene is named only where the DNA matches it firmly. Expanded clones get a size class; other rows say once, few or many, or leave the size out.

D	size	V	J	CDR3	DNA
NA	few	TRBV5-1	TRBJ1-2	CASSPLTETNYGYTF	TGCGCCAGCAGCCCCCTGACCGAAACCAACTATGGCTACACTTTC
NA	once	TRBV4-1	TRBJ2-1	CASSQAAGVYNEQFF	TGCGCCAGCAGCCAAGCGGCAGGGGTCTACAATGAGCAGTTCTTC
NA	NA	TRBV5-4	TRBJ1-1	CASSLGGDGGTEAFF	TGTGCCAGCAGCTTGGGGGGGGATGGTGGCACTGAAGCTTTCTTT
TRBD1	NA	TRBV15	TRBJ1-1	CATSRTGGLGTEAFF	TGTGCCACCAGCCGGACAGGGGGACTAGGCACTGAAGCTTTCTTT
NA	NA	TRBV29-1	TRBJ1-1	CSVESLVSDTEAFF	TGCAGCGTTGAAAGTCTAGTATCTGACACTGAAGCTTTCTTT
NA	NA	TRBV6-1	TRBJ2-2	CASSTQGGNTGELFF	TGTGCCAGCAGTACCCAGGGTGGTAACACCGGGGAGCTGTTTTTT
TRBD1	NA	TRBV18	TRBJ1-6	CASSGQGDSPLHF	TGTGCCAGCTCGGGACAGGGGGATTCACCCCTCCACTTT
NA	once	TRBV4-1	TRBJ1-1	CASSQDRGGTEAFF	TGCGCCAGCAGCCAAGATCGGGGGGGGACTGAAGCTTTCTTT
NA	few	TRBV6-4	TRBJ2-7	CASSLEQGDYEQYF	TGTGCCAGCAGTCTCGAACAGGGTGACTACGAGCAGTACTTC
NA	once	TRBV10-3	TRBJ1-2	CAIGTEGYGYTF	TGTGCCATCGGTACGGAGGGCTATGGCTACACCTTC
NA	NA	TRBV5-1	TRBJ1-1	CASSLERPMNTEAFF	TGCGCCAGCAGCTTGGAGCGACCGATGAACACTGAAGCTTTCTTT
NA	NA	TRBV4-2	TRBJ2-7	CASSREVSYEQYF	TGTGCCAGCAGCCGCGAGGTTTCCTACGAGCAGTACTTC
NA	NA	TRBV15	TRBJ2-7	CATSRGAPSYEQYF	TGTGCCACCAGCAGAGGAGCCCCATCCTACGAGCAGTACTTC
TRBD2	NA	TRBV5-6	TRBJ2-2	CASSLELAGVTGELFF	TGTGCCAGCAGCTTGGAGCTAGCGGGGGTCACCGGGGAGCTGTTTTTT
TRBD1	NA	TRBV5-1	TRBJ1-6	CASSGQGNSPLHF	TGCGCCAGCAGCGGACAGGGTAATTCACCCCTCCACTTT
TRBD2	NA	TRBV7-9	TRBJ2-1	CASSLKAGAYNEQFF	TGTGCCAGCAGCTTAAAAGCGGGGGCCTACAATGAGCAGTTCTTC
TRBD2	NA	TRBV29-1	TRBJ2-7	CSVARLAGDYEQYF	TGCAGCGTGGCCAGACTAGCGGGGGACTACGAGCAGTACTTC
NA	few	TRBV2	TRBJ1-2	CAPRREVGGYGYTF	TGTGCCCCGAGAAGGGAAGTGGGGGGCTATGGCTACACCTTC
TRBD2	NA	TRBV11-2	TRBJ2-7	CASSSGLVHEQYF	TGTGCCAGCAGCTCGGGACTAGTGCACGAGCAGTACTTC
NA	NA	TRBV7-6	TRBJ1-4	CASSPSEGRGEKLFF	TGTGCCAGCAGCCCCTCGGAGGGGCGGGGTGAAAAACTGTTTTTT
TRBD1	NA	TRBV18	TRBJ1-1	CASSPVDRDTEAFF	TGTGCCAGCTCACCCGTCGACAGGGACACTGAAGCTTTCTTT
TRBD1	once	TRBV5-1	TRBJ2-3	CASSLMTGSTDTQYF	TGCGCCAGCAGCTTGATGACAGGGAGCACAGATACGCAGTATTTT
TRBD1	NA	TRBV5-1	TRBJ1-1	CASSDGTGSTEAFF	TGCGCCAGCAGCGATGGGACAGGGAGCACTGAAGCTTTCTTT
TRBD1	few	TRBV27	TRBJ2-7	CASSTGGYEQYF	TGTGCCAGCAGTACAGGGGGCTACGAGCAGTACTTC
NA	few	TRBV5-6	TRBJ1-4	CASSLDPFKAEKLFF	TGTGCCAGCAGCCTTGATCCTTTTAAAGCGGAAAAACTGTTTTTT
TRBD1	NA	TRBV15	TRBJ2-3	CATSREQIGQGDTDTQYF	TGTGCCACCAGCAGAGAGCAAATAGGGCAGGGGGACACAGATACGCAGTATTTT
TRBD2	NA	TRBV11-3	TRBJ2-1	CASSLGLAGSYEQFF	TGTGCCAGCAGCTTAGGTCTAGCGGGGAGCTATGAGCAGTTCTTC
TRBD1	NA	TRBV10-3	TRBJ1-1	CAIHQGGSRDPPEAFF	TGTGCCATCCATCAGGGGGGTTCAAGGGACCCCCCTGAAGCTTTCTTT
TRBD2	NA	TRBV5-1	TRBJ2-7	CASSLASGGSGTPYEQYF	TGCGCCAGCAGCTTGGCTAGCGGGGGTTCGGGGACGCCCTACGAGCAGTACTTC
NA	once	TRBV30	TRBJ1-4	CAWTGGNEKLFF	TGTGCCTGGACCGGCGGTAATGAAAAACTGTTTTTT
NA	NA	TRBV14	TRBJ1-2	CASSPRGARGYTF	TGTGCCAGCAGTCCCCGGGGGGCTAGAGGCTACACCTTC
NA	NA	TRBV13	TRBJ1-5	CASSPGNQPQHF	TGTGCCAGCAGCCCTGGCAATCAGCCCCAGCATTTT
NA	NA	TRBV5-5	TRBJ1-5	CASSRGVYQPQHF	TGTGCCAGCAGCAGGGGCGTATATCAGCCCCAGCATTTT
NA	NA	TRBV7-8	TRBJ2-1	CASSLAPFSEQFF	TGTGCCAGCAGCTTAGCTCCGTTCAGTGAGCAGTTCTTC
NA	once	TRBV25-1	TRBJ1-1	CASSQQGGVKVNTEAFF	TGTGCCAGCAGTCAACAGGGAGGGGTAAAGGTGAACACTGAAGCTTTCTTT
NA	NA	TRBV6-5	TRBJ1-4	CASSLRGGGTNEKLFF	TGTGCCAGCAGTTTGAGGGGAGGGGGGACTAATGAAAAACTGTTTTTT
NA	once	TRBV27	TRBJ2-1	CASSLYAGNEQFF	TGTGCCAGCAGTTTATACGCGGGGAATGAGCAGTTCTTC
NA	NA	TRBV5-6	TRBJ2-1	CASSLEWAGPNEQFF	TGTGCCAGCAGCTTGGAATGGGCAGGCCCCAATGAGCAGTTCTTC
NA	NA	TRBV5-1	TRBJ2-7	CASSPGGQPYEQYF	TGCGCCAGCAGCCCAGGGGGGCAACCATACGAGCAGTACTTC
TRBD2	NA	TRBV9	TRBJ2-3	CASTRRGSGGPSTDTQYF	TGTGCCAGCACCCGGCGAGGTAGCGGGGGGCCAAGCACAGATACGCAGTATTTT
TRBD2	NA	TRBV7-3	TRBJ2-7	CASSPTSSHEQYF	TGTGCCAGCAGCCCGACTAGCTCCCACGAGCAGTACTTC
NA	NA	TRBV2	TRBJ2-1	CASSEETRREQFF	TGTGCCAGCAGTGAGGAGACTAGGCGTGAGCAGTTCTTC
NA	NA	TRBV5-6	TRBJ2-4	CASSPWGHWADIQYF	TGTGCCAGCAGCCCCTGGGGACACTGGGCGGACATTCAGTACTTC
NA	NA	TRBV9	TRBJ2-1	CASSVGINEQFF	TGTGCCAGCAGCGTAGGTATCAATGAGCAGTTCTTC
TRBD1	NA	TRBV5-1	TRBJ2-5	CASGPQGAEETQYF	TGCGCCAGCGGACCACAGGGGGCCGAAGAGACCCAGTACTTC